Below, 25 T cell receptor beta chains from the same sample are listed, as sequenced in a study of siplizumab effects on memory and regulatory T cells. The protocol was immunoSEQ multiplex PCR, while the TCRdb copy is restricted to in-frame clones and leaves out a portion. The sample contains 65,000 to 90,000 clones, 93% of which appear only once. Sequencing used CD8+ T cells sorted from blood. The receptors were gathered from a human donor in good health.

V gene TRBV5-1 combines with J gene TRBJ2-7, with D perhaps matching TRBD1 (6 bases). This CDR3 is 15 amino acids long. Trimming removed 2 bases from V and 0 bases from J, with 12 bases in between. Germline V lookup: CDR1 SGHRS, CDR2 YFSETQ. DNA for the CDR3: TGCGCCAGCAGCTTTCTATCACAGGGCTCCTACGAGCAGTACTTC. This translates into CASSFLSQGSYEQYF.

The rearrangement joins TRBV4-1 to TRBJ1-1, with D perhaps TRBD1 (6 bases). Germline-derived CDR1 and CDR2 are MGHRA and YSYEKL. The V gene lost 4 bases and the J gene lost 1 base, with 10 bases spanning the gap. The CDR3 totals 14 residues. The CDR3 spells CASSPDSKNTEAFF. The CDR3 nucleotides read TGCGCCAGCAGCCCGGACAGCAAGAACACTGAAGCTTTCTTT.

This chain connects TRBV6-5 to TRBJ2-7; D ambiguous. The CDR3 runs to 11 residues. Per the germline V gene, CDR1 is MNHEY and CDR2 is SVGAGI. The V gene lost 8 bases and the J gene lost 4 bases, with 9 bases spanning the gap. CDR3 DNA: TGTGCCAGCTTCAGTGGTTACGAGCAGTACTTC. Translating gives CASFSGYEQYF.

V and J are TRBV7-9 and TRBJ1-4, with D unresolved. This CDR3 contains 11 residues. The V and J ends lost 6 bases and 8 bases respectively, with 7 bases between them. CDR1 and CDR2 (germline): SEHNR, FQNEAQ (reference sequence). CDR3 nucleotides: TGTGCCAGCAGACGGGAAGAAAAACTGTTTTTT. Translated, it gives CASRREEKLFF.

For the CDR3, the DNA is TGTGCCAGCAGTGAGGCCGGGACGAATCAGCCCCAGCATTTT. It translates to CASSEAGTNQPQHF. The chain combines TRBV6-1 with TRBJ1-5, with a weak D call TRBD1 (5 bases). V lost 3 bases and J lost 4, with 10 bases in between. Germline CDR1 and CDR2: MNHNS and SASEGT. The CDR3 consists of 14 residues.

V and J are TRBV9 and TRBJ2-1; D is uncertain. Germline V gene sequence: CDR1 SGDLS, CDR2 YYNGEE. Trimming shortened V by 3 bases and J by 16 bases, and 11 bases separated the two germline ends. The CDR3 runs to 10 residues. This CDR3 reads CASSGAALFF. The CDR3, as DNA: TGTGCCAGCAGCGGAGCTGCGCTCTTCTTC.

CDR3 bases: TGTGCCTGGAGTGTAGTCGGGGGCGGGGGCCGGCCCGGGGAGCTGTTTTTT. Amino acids: CAWSVVGGGGRPGELFF. The rearrangement uses TRBV30 and TRBJ2-2; D is perhaps TRBD2 (7 bases). Trimming cost V 0 bases and J 6 bases, with 20 bases left between them. Germline CDR1 and CDR2: GTSNPN and SVGIG (reference sequence). The CDR3 extends over 17 amino acids. Full variable domain (rest looked up from reference TRBV30 and TRBJ2-2): SQTIHQWPATLVQPVGSPLSLECTVEGTSNPNLYWYRQAAGRGLQLLFYSVGIGQISSEVPQNLSASRPQDRQFILSSKKLLLSDSGFYLCAWSVVGGGGRPGELFFGEGSRLTVL.

The chain has TRBV11-2 and TRBJ2-3; D gene unclear. Per germline, CDR1 SGHAT and CDR2 FQNNGV. V was pared by 1 base and J by 3 bases, with 5 bases between. The CDR3 length is 13 residues. The CDR3 DNA sequence: TGTGCCAGCAGCTTAGGACAAACAGATACGCAGTATTTT. Translated, it gives CASSLGQTDTQYF. Drawing the rest from reference TRBV11-2 and TRBJ2-3, the complete variable domain is EAGVAQSPRYKIIEKRQSVAFWCNPISGHATLYWYQQILGQGPKLLIQFQNNGVVDDSQLPKDRFSAERLKGVDSTLKIQPAKLEDSAVYLCASSLGQTDTQYFGPGTRLTVL.

V is TRBV7-6 and J is TRBJ2-3; a weak D match, TRBD2 (6 bases). CDR1 SGHVS and CDR2 FNYEAQ come from the germline V gene. The CDR3 extends over 12 amino acids. Trimming took 4 bases from V and 6 from J, leaving 8 bases between them. CDR3 sequence: CASSWGEDTQYF. CDR3 DNA: TGTGCCAGCAGCTGGGGGGAGGATACGCAGTATTTT.

In DNA form, the CDR3 reads TGTGCCAGCAGCGTAGCCGGACAGGGGATTACCGGGGAGCTGTTTTTT. It codes for CASSVAGQGITGELFF. This sequence joins TRBV9 and TRBJ2-2, with 9 bases matching TRBD1. Trimming cost V 0 bases and J 5 bases; bases outside gene matches: 5. Germline lookup yields CDR1 SGDLS and CDR2 YYNGEE. This CDR3 region has 16 residues. Looking up the rest from reference TRBV9 and TRBJ2-2 gives the full variable domain: DSGVTQTPKHLITATGQRVTLRCSPRSGDLSVYWYQQSLDQGLQFLIQYYNGEERAKGNILERFSAQQFPDLHSELNLSSLELGDSALYFCASSVAGQGITGELFFGEGSRLTVL.

The chain employs TRBV6-5 and TRBJ1-2; D is undetermined. V lost 2 bases and J lost 4, with 11 bases in between. CDR1 is MNHEY, CDR2 SVGAGI, per germline. This CDR3 contains 14 residues. CDR3 nucleotide sequence: TGTGCCAGCAGTTACCATCCAGGCACCTATGGCTACACCTTC. Amino acid sequence: CASSYHPGTYGYTF.

This chain uses TRBV13 with TRBJ1-5; D may be TRBD1 (6 bases). From germline, CDR1 is PRHDT and CDR2 FYEKMQ (reference sequence). The CDR3 runs to 14 residues. The V end was cut by 5 bases, the J end by 3 bases, with 11 bases between. CDR3 bases: TGTGCCAGCAGCCAACGACAGGCCAATCAGCCCCAGCATTTT. This translates into CASSQRQANQPQHF.

The rearrangement links TRBV2 to TRBJ1-5, with D unclear. The CDR3 has 12 residues. From germline, CDR1 is SNHLY and CDR2 FYNNEI. V was clipped by 8 bases and J by 8 bases, with 13 bases between them. CDR3 sequence: CASRPPGEPQHF. The CDR3 DNA follows: TGTGCCAGCCGACCGCCCGGGGAGCCCCAGCATTTT.

The gene calls are TRBV9 and TRBJ1-5; 9 nucleotides match TRBD1. V lost 3 bases to trimming and J lost 4 bases; unmatched junction nucleotides: 5. The germline CDR1 and CDR2 sequences are SGDLS and YYNGEE. This CDR3 comprises 15 residues. The CDR3 is CASSASGTGNQPQHF. CDR3 DNA: TGTGCCAGCAGCGCGTCCGGGACAGGGAATCAGCCCCAGCATTTT.

CDR3 residues: CASSQDGGANYEQYF. The CDR3 nucleotides read TGCGCCAGCAGCCAAGACGGGGGGGCGAACTACGAGCAGTACTTC. The V call is TRBV4-3, the J call TRBJ2-7; 8 bases line up with TRBD2. The CDR3 is 15 residues long. Trimming at V came to 0 bases and at J to 3 bases, leaving 4 bases not matched to a gene. CDR1 is LGHNA, CDR2 YSLEER, per germline.

The chain combines TRBV29-1 with TRBJ2-1; 8 bases are a match to TRBD1. Germline loops: CDR1 SQVTM, CDR2 ANQGSEA. V lost 4 bases to trimming and J lost 2 bases; unmatched junction nucleotides: 4. The length of the CDR3 is 14 residues. Here the CDR3 DNA reads TGCAGCGTTGTTCGGGACAGGACCTACAATGAGCAGTTCTTC. The encoded protein is CSVVRDRTYNEQFF.

The chain joins TRBV5-4 to TRBJ2-7; 7 bases match TRBD1. The CDR3 loop spans 15 amino acids. V lost 2 bases to trimming and J lost 6 bases; unmatched junction nucleotides: 11. From germline, CDR1 is SGHNT and CDR2 YYREEE (reference sequence). The CDR3 sequence: CASSFPGTASSEQYF. CDR3 nucleotide sequence: TGTGCCAGCAGCTTTCCCGGGACAGCTTCGTCCGAGCAGTACTTC.

This sequence joins TRBV28 and TRBJ1-1, with D perhaps matching TRBD1 (5 bases). Trimming shortened V by 0 bases and J by 0 bases, and 8 bases separated the two germline ends. The CDR3 is made up of 15 amino acids. The V gene's germline CDR1 is MDHEN and CDR2 SYDVKM. The CDR3 loop reads CASSLWGRMNTEAFF. In DNA, the CDR3 is TGTGCCAGCAGTTTATGGGGGCGCATGAACACTGAAGCTTTCTTT.

This chain joins TRBV6-5 and TRBJ1-2; D call uncertain. Trimming stripped 9 bases from V and 8 bases from J, with 4 bases between. The CDR3 spans 8 residues. Germline loops: CDR1 MNHEY, CDR2 SVGAGI. The CDR3 DNA is TGTGCCAGGGCCGGCTACACCTTC. Encoded protein: CARAGYTF.

The CDR3: CARNATGETQYF. In nucleotides, the CDR3 is TGTGCCAGAAATGCAACAGGAGAGACCCAGTACTTC. The J gene is TRBJ2-5, the V gene TRBV19; perhaps TRBD1 as D (5 bases). Between the trimmed V and J ends, which lost 9 bases and 4 bases, there was a span of 12 bases. Germline V gives CDR1 LNHDA, CDR2 SQIVND (reference sequence). This CDR3 is 12 amino acids long. Using reference TRBV19 and TRBJ2-5 for the parts outside the CDR3, the full variable domain is DGGITQSPKYLFRKEGQNVTLSCEQNLNHDAMYWYRQDPGQGLRLIYYSQIVNDFQKGDIAEGYSVSREKKESFPLTVTSAQKNPTAFYLCARNATGETQYFGPGTRLLVL.

This rearrangement joins TRBV19 to TRBJ1-1; D possibly corresponds to TRBD1 (5 bases). This CDR3 spans 13 amino acids. Germline V CDR1 and CDR2: LNHDA, SQIVND (reference sequence). The ends were cut back, 3 bases at V and 4 bases at J, with 9 bases in the middle. The CDR3: CASSIDSPTEAFF. The CDR3 coding sequence is TGTGCCAGTAGTATCGACAGTCCCACTGAAGCTTTCTTT.

The J gene is TRBJ2-2, the V gene TRBV9; TRBD1 matches 9 bases. This CDR3 is built from 16 residues. V lost 1 base, J lost 7 bases, and 8 bases stayed unmatched. CDR1 is SGDLS, CDR2 YYNGEE, per germline. Here the CDR3 reads CASSVYFTGGNGELFF. Written as DNA, the CDR3 is TGTGCCAGCAGCGTATATTTTACAGGGGGCAACGGGGAGCTGTTTTTT.

This clone showed up just once. The chain recombines TRBV4-1 with TRBJ2-7, with TRBD2 as a possible D gene (5 bases). The CDR3 consists of 14 residues. V was pared by 2 bases and J by 3 bases, with 11 bases between. Germline V gene lookup returns CDR1 MGHRA and CDR2 YSYEKL. CDR3 loop: CASSQTADGYEQYF. DNA for the CDR3: TGCGCCAGCAGCCAAACAGCGGATGGCTACGAGCAGTACTTC.

This chain joins TRBV6-5 and TRBJ2-1, with 11 bases aligning to TRBD2. CDR1 is MNHEY and CDR2 is SVGAGI in the germline V gene. The CDR3 is made up of 15 amino acids. With 4 bases clipped from V and 4 bases from J, the junction kept 3 bases outside the gene matches. The CDR3 region has the DNA TGTGCCAGCAGTTTAACTAGCGGGGGATACAATGAGCAGTTCTTC. Translated, it gives CASSLTSGGYNEQFF.

The V call is TRBV9, the J call TRBJ2-1; D may match TRBD1 or TRBD2 (6 bases each). Between the trimmed V and J ends, which lost 5 bases and 3 bases, there was a span of 18 bases. CDR1 and CDR2 from the germline V gene are SGDLS and YYNGEE. CDR3 size: 16 residues. CDR3 sequence: CASSPVRGVSYNEQFF. The CDR3 DNA sequence: TGTGCCAGCAGTCCTGTAAGGGGGGTTAGCTACAATGAGCAGTTCTTC.